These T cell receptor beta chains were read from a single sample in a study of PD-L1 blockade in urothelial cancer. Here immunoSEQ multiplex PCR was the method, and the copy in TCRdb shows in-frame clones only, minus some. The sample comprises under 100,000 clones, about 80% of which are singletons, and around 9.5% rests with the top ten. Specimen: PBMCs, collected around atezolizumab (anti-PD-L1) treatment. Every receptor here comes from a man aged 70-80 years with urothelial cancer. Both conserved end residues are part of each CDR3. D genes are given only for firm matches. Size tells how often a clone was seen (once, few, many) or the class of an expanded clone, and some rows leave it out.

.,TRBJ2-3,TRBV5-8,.,TGTGCCAGCAGCTTGTTTCAGGGCGGCACAGATACGCAGTATTTT,CASSLFQGGTDTQYF
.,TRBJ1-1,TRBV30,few,TGTGCCTGGAGATTGGGAGGGGCGCTTGTAGCTTTCTTT,CAWRLGGALVAFF
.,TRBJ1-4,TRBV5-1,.,TGCGCCAGCAGCTTGGGAGGCGCTACAACTAATGAAAAACTGTTTTTT,CASSLGGATTNEKLFF
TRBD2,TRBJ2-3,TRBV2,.,TGTGCCAGCAGAGGGACTAGCGGGGGCTCCAGGACAGATACGCAGTATTTT,CASRGTSGGSRTDTQYF
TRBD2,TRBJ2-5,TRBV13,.,TGTGCCAGCAGCTGGTCGACTAGCGGGAGCGGAGAGACCCAGTACTTC,CASSWSTSGSGETQYF
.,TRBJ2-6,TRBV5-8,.,TGTGCCAGCAGCTTGGGAAGGAGAACAGGGGCCAACGTCCTGACTTTC,CASSLGRRTGANVLTF
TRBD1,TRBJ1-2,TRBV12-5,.,TGTGCTAGTGGTTTGAGTAGACAGGGAGTGGGTGGCTACACCTTC,CASGLSRQGVGGYTF
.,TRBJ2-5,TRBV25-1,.,TGTGCCAGCAGCGGGGAAGGAGGAGAGACCCAGTACTTC,CASSGEGGETQYF
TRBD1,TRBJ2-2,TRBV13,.,TGTGCCAGCAGCCCGGGACAGACGAACACCGGGGAGCTGTTTTTT,CASSPGQTNTGELFF
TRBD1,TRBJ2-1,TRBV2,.,TGTGCCAGCAGTTCCGGGACAGGCTACAATGAGCAGTTCTTC,CASSSGTGYNEQFF
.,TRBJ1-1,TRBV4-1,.,TGCGCCAGCAGCCAAGATTTCCGAGGCACTGAAGCTTTCTTT,CASSQDFRGTEAFF
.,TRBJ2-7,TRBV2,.,TGTGCCAGCCTTGAACTCTCCTACGAGCAGTACTTC,CASLELSYEQYF
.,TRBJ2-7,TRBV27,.,TGTGCCAGCAGTCCGAAGACAGGCTCCACCTACGAGCAGTACTTC,CASSPKTGSTYEQYF
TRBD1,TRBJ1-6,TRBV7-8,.,TGTGCCAGCAGTTTAAACAGGGGTGCTAATTCACCCCTCCACTTT,CASSLNRGANSPLHF
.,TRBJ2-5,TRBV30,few,TGTGCCTGGAGTGTACTAGACCAAGAGACCCAGTACTTC,CAWSVLDQETQYF
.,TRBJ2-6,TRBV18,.,TGTGCCAGCTCACCACAAGCAGGGTCTGGGGCCAACGTCCTGACTTTC,CASSPQAGSGANVLTF
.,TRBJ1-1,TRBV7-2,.,TGTGCCAGCACCCAAAGGAGGGGTGAAGCTTTCTTT,CASTQRRGEAFF
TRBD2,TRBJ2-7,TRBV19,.,TGTGCCAGTAGAAAGGTTGGACTAGCGGGCACCTACGAGCAGTACTTC,CASRKVGLAGTYEQYF
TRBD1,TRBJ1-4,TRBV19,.,TGTGCCAGTAGTCCGACAGGGGGTGGTGAAAAACTGTTTTTT,CASSPTGGGEKLFF
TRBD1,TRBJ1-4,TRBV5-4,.,TGTGCCAGCAGCCCTAGCCCCGACAGGGGTCCTGAAAAACTGTTTTTT,CASSPSPDRGPEKLFF
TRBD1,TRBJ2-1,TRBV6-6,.,TGTGCCAGCAGTTCTGGGACAGGGCGCAATGAGCAGTTCTTC,CASSSGTGRNEQFF
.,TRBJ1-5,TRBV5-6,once,TGTGCCAGCAGCTTGAGTTCCAGGGCGTCTCAGCCCCAGCATTTT,CASSLSSRASQPQHF
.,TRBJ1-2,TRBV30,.,TGTGCCTGGAGTGTACTGGTTAACTATGGCTACACCTTC,CAWSVLVNYGYTF
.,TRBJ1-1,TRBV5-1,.,TGCGCCAGCAGCTTGGCTCAGGGGAACACTGAAGCTTTCTTT,CASSLAQGNTEAFF
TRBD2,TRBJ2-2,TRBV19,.,TGTGCCAGTAGTATCCAGCGGGGGGGCCCTGGGGAGCTGTTTTTT,CASSIQRGGPGELFF
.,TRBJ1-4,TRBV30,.,TGTGCCTGGTTGGCGGGCAGGGGAATTGGAAAACTGTTTTTT,CAWLAGRGIGKLFF
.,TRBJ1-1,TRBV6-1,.,TGTGCCAGCAGTGGGTACAGGCCACCAGGTCCTGAAGCTTTCTTT,CASSGYRPPGPEAFF
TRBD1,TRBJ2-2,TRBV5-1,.,TGCGCCAGCAGTTTCGACAGGGGGGGGAGAGGGTGGACCGGGGAGCTGTTTTTT,CASSFDRGGRGWTGELFF
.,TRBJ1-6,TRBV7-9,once,TGTGCCAGCAGCTTATTCGGAGGGACTAGGAGCTCCTATAATTCACCCCTCCACTTT,CASSLFGGTRSSYNSPLHF
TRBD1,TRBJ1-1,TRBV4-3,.,TGCGCCAGCAGCCAAGAGAGGACAGGGACGAACACTGAAGCTTTCTTT,CASSQERTGTNTEAFF
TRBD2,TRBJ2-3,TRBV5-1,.,TGCGCCAGCAGCTTGGGACTAGCGGGCTTCACAGATACGCAGTATTTT,CASSLGLAGFTDTQYF
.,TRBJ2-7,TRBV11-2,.,TGTGCCAGCAGCTTAGGCTTCAGCGAGCAGTACTTC,CASSLGFSEQYF
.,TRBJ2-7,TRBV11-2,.,TGTGCCAGCAGCTTAGAGGTGGTTAGCTCCTACGAGCAGTACTTC,CASSLEVVSSYEQYF
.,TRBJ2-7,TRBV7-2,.,TGTGCCAGCAGCTCTTACTACGAGCAGTACTTC,CASSSYYEQYF
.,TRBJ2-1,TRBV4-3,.,TGCGCCAGCAGCCAAGAAGGCGGGATAACGTACAATGAGCAGTTCTTC,CASSQEGGITYNEQFF
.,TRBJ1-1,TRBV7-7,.,TGTGCTAGCAGCCAAACAAGGAACACTGAAGCTTTCTTT,CASSQTRNTEAFF
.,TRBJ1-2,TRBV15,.,TGTGCCACCAGCAGAGGACAGGAATATGGCTACACCTTC,CATSRGQEYGYTF
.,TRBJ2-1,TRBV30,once,TGTGCCTGGACGGTACTAGAATCCCATGAGCAGTTCTTC,CAWTVLESHEQFF
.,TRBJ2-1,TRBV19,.,TGTGCCAGTAGTATAGGATACGCGGGTTTCGGCTCCTACAATGAGCAGTTCTTC,CASSIGYAGFGSYNEQFF
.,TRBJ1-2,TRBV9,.,TGTGCCAGCAACGTAGGACGCCGGGGTGGCTACACCTTC,CASNVGRRGGYTF
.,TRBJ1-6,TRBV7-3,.,TGTGCCAGCAGCTTACTGCAGGGTAATTCACCCCTCCACTTT,CASSLLQGNSPLHF
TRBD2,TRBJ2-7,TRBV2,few,TGTGCCAGCAGTGAAGCTAGCGGGCACTACGAGCAGTACTTC,CASSEASGHYEQYF
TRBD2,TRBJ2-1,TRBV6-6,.,TGTGCCAGCAGCCCCCGGACTAGCAACAATGAGCAGTTCTTC,CASSPRTSNNEQFF
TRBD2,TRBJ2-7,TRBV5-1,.,TGCGCCAGCAGCTCAGCTGCGGGGGGTAGTACGCAGTACTTC,CASSSAAGGSTQYF
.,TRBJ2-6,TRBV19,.,TGTGCCAGTAGTATGTTCAGGGACAACTACTCTGGGGCCAACGTCCTGACTTTC,CASSMFRDNYSGANVLTF
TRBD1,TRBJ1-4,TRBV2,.,TGTGCCAGCAGTGAAGAACAGGGGGGCGAAAAACTGTTTTTT,CASSEEQGGEKLFF
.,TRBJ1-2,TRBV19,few,TGTGCCAGTAGTACTCAGACTAACTATGGCTACACCTTC,CASSTQTNYGYTF
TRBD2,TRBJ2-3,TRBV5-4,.,TGTGCCAGCAGCTTGGCCAGCGGGACTGCAGATACGCAGTATTTT,CASSLASGTADTQYF
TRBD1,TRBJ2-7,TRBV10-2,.,TGCGCCAGCAGTGCCCCGACAGGGCGCTACGAGCAGTACTTC,CASSAPTGRYEQYF
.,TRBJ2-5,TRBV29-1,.,TGCAGCGCCACCCGGGGGTACCAAGAGACCCAGTACTTC,CSATRGYQETQYF